Below are 4 T cell receptor beta chains sequenced from a single sample in a study of T cell changes during pregnancy in multiple sclerosis. TCRdb's table, derived via immunoSEQ multiplex PCR, lists solely in-frame clones and lacks some. The sample carries 40,000 to 60,000 clones, roughly 94% recorded once. Sequences were derived from CD8+ T cells from peripheral blood mononuclear cells, sampled in the first trimester of pregnancy. The receptors shown here come from a female donor with multiple sclerosis, enrolled in a pregnancy study.

The rearrangement joins TRBV4-1 to TRBJ2-5, with D maybe TRBD1 (6 bases). V lost 1 base and J 5 bases, leaving 14 bases between the germline ends. This CDR3 has 15 amino acids. Looked up from germline, CDR1 is MGHRA and CDR2 is YSYEKL. The CDR3 DNA is TGCGCCAGCAGCCAAGTCCTGGACAGTTTCGAGACCCAGTACTTC. This codes for CASSQVLDSFETQYF.

The rearrangement uses TRBV7-3 and TRBJ2-7; D uncertain. Trimming cost V 5 bases and J 0 bases, with 5 bases left between them. The germline V gene encodes CDR1 SGHTA and CDR2 FQGTGA. The CDR3 runs 12 residues. The CDR3 DNA sequence: TGTGCCAGCAGCCCCGGCTCCTACGAGCAGTACTTC. Protein product: CASSPGSYEQYF.

J is TRBJ2-7 and V is TRBV14; 14 positions match TRBD2. J lost 7 bases, V lost 5 bases, and 7 bases had no gene match. The CDR3 totals 15 residues. Germline lookup yields CDR1 SGHDN and CDR2 FVKESK. CDR3: CASSGPGLAGEEQYF. The CDR3 DNA follows: TGTGCCAGCAGCGGACCGGGACTAGCGGGAGAAGAGCAGTACTTC.

The rearrangement links TRBV19 to TRBJ2-3; D possibly corresponds to TRBD1 (6 bases). Trimming removed 1 base at V and 6 bases at J, with 14 bases between. This CDR3 contains 15 residues. Germline lookup yields CDR1 LNHDA and CDR2 SQIVND (reference sequence). The CDR3 DNA reads TGTGCCAGTAGTATAGGGGGGCAGGGGAGCGATACGCAGTATTTT. As protein: CASSIGGQGSDTQYF.